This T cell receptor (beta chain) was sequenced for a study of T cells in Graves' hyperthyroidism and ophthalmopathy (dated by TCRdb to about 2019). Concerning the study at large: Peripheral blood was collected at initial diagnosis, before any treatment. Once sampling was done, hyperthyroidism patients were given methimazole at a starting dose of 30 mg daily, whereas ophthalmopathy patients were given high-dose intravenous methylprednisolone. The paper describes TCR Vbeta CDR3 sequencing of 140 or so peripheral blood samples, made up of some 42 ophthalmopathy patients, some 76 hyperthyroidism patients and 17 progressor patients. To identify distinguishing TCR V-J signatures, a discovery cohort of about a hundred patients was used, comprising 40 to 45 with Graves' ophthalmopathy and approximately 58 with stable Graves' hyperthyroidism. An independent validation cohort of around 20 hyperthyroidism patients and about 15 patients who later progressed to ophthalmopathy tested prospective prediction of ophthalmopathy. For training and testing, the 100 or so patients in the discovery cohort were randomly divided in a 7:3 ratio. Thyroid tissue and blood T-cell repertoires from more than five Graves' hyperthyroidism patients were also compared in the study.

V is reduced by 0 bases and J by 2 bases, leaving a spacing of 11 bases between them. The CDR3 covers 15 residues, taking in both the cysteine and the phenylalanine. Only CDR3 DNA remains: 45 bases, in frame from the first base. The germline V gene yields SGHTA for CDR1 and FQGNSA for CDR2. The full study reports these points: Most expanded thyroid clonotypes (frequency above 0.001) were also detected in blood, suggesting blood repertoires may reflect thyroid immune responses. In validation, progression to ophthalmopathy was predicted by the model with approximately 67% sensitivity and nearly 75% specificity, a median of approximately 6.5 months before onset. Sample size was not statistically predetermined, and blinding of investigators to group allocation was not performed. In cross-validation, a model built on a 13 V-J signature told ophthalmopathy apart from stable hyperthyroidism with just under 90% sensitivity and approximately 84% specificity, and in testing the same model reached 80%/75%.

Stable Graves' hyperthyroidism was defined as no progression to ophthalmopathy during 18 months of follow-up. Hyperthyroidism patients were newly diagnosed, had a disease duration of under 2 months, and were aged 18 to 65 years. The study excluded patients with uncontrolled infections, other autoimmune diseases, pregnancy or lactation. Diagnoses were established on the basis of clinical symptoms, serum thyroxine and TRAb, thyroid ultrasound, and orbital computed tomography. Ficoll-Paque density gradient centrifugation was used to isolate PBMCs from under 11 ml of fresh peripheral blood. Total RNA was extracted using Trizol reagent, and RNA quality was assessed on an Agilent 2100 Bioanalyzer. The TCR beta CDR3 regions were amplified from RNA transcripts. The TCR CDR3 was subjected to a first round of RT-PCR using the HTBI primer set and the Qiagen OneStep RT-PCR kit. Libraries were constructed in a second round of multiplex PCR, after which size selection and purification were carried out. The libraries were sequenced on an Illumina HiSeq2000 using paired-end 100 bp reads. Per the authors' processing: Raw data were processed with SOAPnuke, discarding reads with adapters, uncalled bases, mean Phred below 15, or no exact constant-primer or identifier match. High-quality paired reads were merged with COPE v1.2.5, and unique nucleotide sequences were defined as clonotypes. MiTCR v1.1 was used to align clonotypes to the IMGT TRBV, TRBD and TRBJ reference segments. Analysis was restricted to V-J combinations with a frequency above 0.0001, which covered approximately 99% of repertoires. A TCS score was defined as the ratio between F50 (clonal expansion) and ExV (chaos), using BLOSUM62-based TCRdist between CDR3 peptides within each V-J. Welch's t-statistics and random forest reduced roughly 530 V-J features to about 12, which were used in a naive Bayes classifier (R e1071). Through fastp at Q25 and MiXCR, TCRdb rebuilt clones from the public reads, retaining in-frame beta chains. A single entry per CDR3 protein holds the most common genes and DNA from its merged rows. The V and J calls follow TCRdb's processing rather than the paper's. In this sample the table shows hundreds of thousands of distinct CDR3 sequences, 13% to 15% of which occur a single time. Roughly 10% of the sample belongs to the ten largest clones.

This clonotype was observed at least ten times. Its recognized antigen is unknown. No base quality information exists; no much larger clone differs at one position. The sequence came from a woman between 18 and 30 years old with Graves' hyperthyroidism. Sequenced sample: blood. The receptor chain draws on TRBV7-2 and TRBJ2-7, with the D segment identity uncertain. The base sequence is TGTGCCAGCAGCTTAGCGGCTGGCCCGACCTACGAGCAGTACTTC. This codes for CASSLAAGPTYEQYF.